The next 10 T cell receptor beta chains were all read from a single sample in a study of a mutant IDH1 vaccine in newly diagnosed glioma. Indicated time point: baseline, week 1 (first vaccination visit). Treatment reported: pre-vaccination baseline after standard-of-care therapy. The table came from immunoSEQ multiplex PCR; TCRdb's copy has only in-frame clones and leaves some out. The data contain some 51,000 clones, roughly 80% of them singletons. Sample: PBMCs, taken from a glioma patient treated with radiotherapy, temozolomide or both. The receptors come from a middle-aged woman with glioma.

The gene calls are TRBV30 and TRBJ2-1, with 13 positions matching TRBD2. J gave up 6 bases and V 8 bases, and 10 bases lay outside the gene matches. Germline CDR1 and CDR2: GTSNPN and SVGIG (reference sequence). The CDR3 is 15 residues long. DNA of the CDR3: TGTGCCGGATTTAGGACTAGCGGGGGTGGCAATGAGCAGTTCTTC. Translated: CAGFRTSGGGNEQFF.

The genes are TRBV25-1 and TRBJ1-2, with a weak D call TRBD1 (5 bases). This CDR3 is built from 13 residues. Trimming left V 3 bases short and J 5 bases short, with 10 bases between. Germline V CDR1 and CDR2: MGHDK, SYGVNS. Written as DNA, the CDR3 is TGTGCCAGCAGTGATCAGGGAGTTTATGGCTACACCTTC. Its translation: CASSDQGVYGYTF.

There are a few counts of this clone. CDR3 sequence (DNA): TGTGCCAGCAGGACAGGCCTTTTGAACACTGAAGCTTTCTTT. Translation gives CASRTGLLNTEAFF. The V and J genes are TRBV6-1 and TRBJ1-1, with D perhaps TRBD1 (6 bases). The length of the CDR3 is 14 residues. Germline CDR1 and CDR2: MNHNS and SASEGT. Trimming pared 6 bases from V and 0 bases from J, leaving 11 bases between.

CDR3 region: CATQPRQGPFNYGYTF. In DNA, the CDR3 is TGCGCCACCCAGCCCCGGCAGGGGCCCTTTAACTATGGCTACACCTTC. This chain links TRBV5-1 with TRBJ1-2, with a possible D match to TRBD1 (6 bases). CDR1 SGHRS and CDR2 YFSETQ come from the germline V gene. Trimming pared 9 bases from V and 1 base from J, leaving 22 bases between. The CDR3 is 16 amino acids.

V usage is TRBV5-6 and J usage is TRBJ1-2, with D perhaps matching TRBD1 (5 bases). The CDR3 totals 15 residues. The germline gives CDR1 SGHDT, CDR2 YYEEEE. The V end lost 4 bases, the J end lost 0 bases, and 13 bases lay between the germline ends. The CDR3 reads CASSPGFQANYGYTF. CDR3 coding DNA: TGTGCCAGCAGCCCAGGGTTCCAAGCTAACTATGGCTACACCTTC.

The chain recombines TRBV5-4 with TRBJ1-2, with TRBD1 as a possible D gene (6 bases). Trimming took off 0 bases at V and 7 bases at J, with 16 bases between the two ends. CDR3 size: 15 residues. Per germline, CDR1 SGHNT and CDR2 YYREEE (reference sequence). The CDR3 is CASSLGGAPSRGYTF. The CDR3 DNA sequence: TGTGCCAGCAGCTTGGGGGGGGCCCCAAGTCGTGGCTACACCTTC. Full variable domain (remainder filled in from reference TRBV5-4 and TRBJ1-2): ETGVTQSPTHLIKTRGQQVTLRCSSQSGHNTVSWYQQALGQGPQFIFQYYREEENGRGNFPPRFSGLQFPNYSSELNVNALELDDSALYLCASSLGGAPSRGYTFGSGTRLTVV.

The V and J genes are TRBV2 and TRBJ2-1, with TRBD2 identical over 8 bases. Germline lookup yields CDR1 SNHLY and CDR2 FYNNEI. The V gene end was trimmed by 5 bases and the J gene end by 0 bases; junction bases not matched to a gene: 12. This CDR3 comprises 18 residues. The CDR3 region has the DNA TGTGCCAGCAGTACCCCGGGGGGGGAAAAGAGCTCCTACAATGAGCAGTTCTTC. Translation: CASSTPGGEKSSYNEQFF.

This clone showed up just a few times. The V gene is TRBV6-6, the J gene TRBJ1-1, with 9 nucleotides matching TRBD1. The V gene end was trimmed by 0 bases and the J gene end by 2 bases; junction bases not matched to a gene: 1. Germline CDR1 MNHNY, CDR2 SVGAGI (reference sequence). CDR3 length: 15 amino acids. The CDR3, as DNA: TGTGCCAGCAGTTACTCGGGACAGGGCAACACTGAAGCTTTCTTT. It codes for CASSYSGQGNTEAFF.

The chain has TRBV6-6 and TRBJ1-1; D is perhaps TRBD1 (6 bases). Germline V CDR1 and CDR2: MNHNY, SVGAGI (reference sequence). The length of the CDR3 is 15 residues. Trimming shortened V by 0 bases and J by 1 base, and 9 bases separated the two germline ends. As DNA, the CDR3 is TGTGCCAGCAGTTACTCGGCAGGGGCGAACACTGAAGCTTTCTTT. Its protein is CASSYSAGANTEAFF.

The rearrangement uses TRBV15 and TRBJ1-1; D is ambiguous. The CDR3 sequence is 17 residues long. Trimming removed 0 bases at V and 0 bases at J, with 14 bases between. Looked up from germline, CDR1 is LNHNV and CDR2 is YYDKDF (reference sequence). CDR3 loop: CATSRDFISNLNTEAFF. For the CDR3, the DNA is TGTGCCACCAGCAGAGATTTTATCAGCAACCTGAACACTGAAGCTTTCTTT.